The entry that follows covers one TCR beta chain sequence. The table came from immunoSEQ multiplex PCR; TCRdb's copy has only in-frame clones and leaves some out. This sample has around 730,000 clones, with 80% to 90% found just once. The data were obtained in a study of shared T cell receptors in the human thymus. Another study also made use of these data, one on human thymus T cells.

Sequencing was performed on thymocytes. This receptor was obtained from a girl in the first two years of life with a congenital heart defect.

The CDR3 loop is CASSSRDRGFNEQFF. For the CDR3, the DNA is TGTGCCAGCAGTTCCCGGGACAGGGGGTTCAATGAGCAGTTCTTC. The chain has TRBV6-5 and TRBJ2-1; TRBD1 matches at 11 bases. This CDR3 comprises 15 residues. CDR1 and CDR2 from the germline V gene are MNHEY and SVGAGI. Trimming cost V 4 bases and J 6 bases; bases outside gene matches: 5.